This passage covers 18 T cell receptor beta chains from one sample sequenced in a study of cytomegalovirus exposure and HLA in healthy donors. Primers: 60 Vbeta forward and 13 Jbeta reverse. The protocol was immunoSEQ multiplex PCR, while the TCRdb copy is restricted to in-frame clones and leaves out a portion. The sample contains over 100,000 clones, 78% of which appear only once. Sequencing was carried out using PBMCs. These receptors were taken from a female donor in good health and CMV-seronegative.

This chain joins TRBV5-1 and TRBJ2-7; 15 bases are a match to TRBD2. Germline CDR1 SGHRS, CDR2 YFSETQ. This CDR3 region has 18 residues. V lost 1 base to trimming and J lost 1 base; unmatched junction nucleotides: 6. The CDR3 DNA reads as TGCGCCAGCAGCTTGAGGACTAGCGGGAGGGCGGATTCCTACGAGCAGTACTTC. Translation gives CASSLRTSGRADSYEQYF. Variable domain in full (rest from reference TRBV5-1 and TRBJ2-7): KAGVTQTPRYLIKTRGQQVTLSCSPISGHRSVSWYQQTPGQGLQFLFEYFSETQRNKGNFPGRFSGRQFSNSRSEMNVSTLELGDSALYLCASSLRTSGRADSYEQYFGPGTRLTVT.

There are a few counts of this clone. The V gene is TRBV4-3, the J gene TRBJ2-3; perhaps TRBD1 as D (6 bases). Germline loops: CDR1 LGHNA, CDR2 YSLEER. There are 15 residues in the CDR3. V was trimmed by 4 bases and J by 2 bases, leaving 13 bases between them. The CDR3 nucleotides read TGCGCCAGCAGCCCAACCCGGACAGACACAGATACGCAGTATTTT. This encodes CASSPTRTDTDTQYF.

This chain connects TRBV19 to TRBJ1-5; D ambiguous. This CDR3 has 16 amino acids. Germline CDR1 is LNHDA and CDR2 is SQIVND (reference sequence). Between the trimmed V and J ends, which lost 3 bases and 1 base, there was a span of 13 bases. CDR3 bases: TGTGCCAGTAGTATTAGAAGAGGACTGAGCAATCAGCCCCAGCATTTT. Translated, it gives CASSIRRGLSNQPQHF.

The chain links TRBV5-1 to TRBJ1-3; 9 nucleotides agree with TRBD1. There are 14 residues in the CDR3. Germline CDR1 is SGHRS and CDR2 is YFSETQ. The V segment lost 7 bases and the J segment 3 bases; nucleotides outside the gene matches: 5. CDR3 sequence: CASETGGIGNTIYF. The CDR3 DNA sequence: TGCGCCAGCGAGACAGGGGGTATTGGAAACACCATATATTTT.

The rearrangement links TRBV28 to TRBJ1-3; no reliable D call. V lost 3 bases and J lost 10, with 10 bases in between. This CDR3 region has 12 residues. Germline assignment: CDR1 MDHEN and CDR2 SYDVKM. CDR3 in DNA: TGTGCCAGCAGTTTTTCCCCGCGGACCATATATTTT. This translates into CASSFSPRTIYF. Using reference TRBV28 and TRBJ1-3 for the parts outside the CDR3, the full variable domain is DVKVTQSSRYLVKRTGEKVFLECVQDMDHENMFWYRQDPGLGLRLIYFSYDVKMKEKGDIPEGYSVSREKKERFSLILESASTNQTSMYLCASSFSPRTIYFGEGSWLTVV.

This clone was seen a few times. CDR3 nucleotides: TGTGCCAGCAGTTACGGTTGGGCTACAGGGGCCTACGAGCAGTACTTC. It is translated as CASSYGWATGAYEQYF. The J gene is TRBJ2-7, the V gene TRBV6-5; TRBD1 aligns across 7 bases. The CDR3 loop spans 16 amino acids. Germline V lookup: CDR1 MNHEY, CDR2 SVGAGI. The V gene end was trimmed by 2 bases and the J gene end by 2 bases; junction bases not matched to a gene: 9.

This chain uses TRBV5-1 with TRBJ2-3; a weak D match, TRBD2 (6 bases). Germline V gives CDR1 SGHRS, CDR2 YFSETQ. V was cut by 0 bases and J by 1 base, with 15 bases left in between. This CDR3 is built from 17 residues. This CDR3 is CASSLAGIGSGTDTQYF. The CDR3 DNA is TGCGCCAGCAGCTTGGCCGGAATCGGGAGTGGCACAGATACGCAGTATTTT.

V is TRBV5-4 and J is TRBJ2-1, with 9 positions matching TRBD2. The germline V gene encodes CDR1 SGHNT and CDR2 YYREEE (reference sequence). The V segment lost 6 bases and the J segment 2 bases; nucleotides outside the gene matches: 3. The CDR3 spans 14 residues. Here the CDR3 reads CASMAGGPYNEQFF. CDR3 sequence (DNA): TGTGCCAGCATGGCGGGAGGGCCCTACAATGAGCAGTTCTTC.

In nucleotides, the CDR3 is TGTGCCAGCAGCGTAGGAAGCGGGAATGAAAAACTGTTTTTT. This gives the protein CASSVGSGNEKLFF. This sequence joins TRBV9 and TRBJ1-4; D is undetermined. In germline, CDR1 is SGDLS, CDR2 YYNGEE. Trimming took off 0 bases at V and 5 bases at J, with 8 bases between the two ends. The CDR3 loop spans 14 amino acids.

The chain couples TRBV21-1 to TRBJ2-1; the D call of TRBD1 is as the table states it, not checked on the DNA. TRBV21-1 is classified as a pseudogene. The CDR3 consists of 14 residues. CDR3 DNA: TGTGCCAGCAGCACGGGACAGGGCCTCAATGAGCAGTTCTTC. It translates to CASSTGQGLNEQFF.

J is TRBJ2-7 and V is TRBV6-6; 7 nucleotides line up with TRBD1. V trimming: 7 bases; J trimming: 4 bases; junction bases outside the gene matches: 16. The germline V gene has CDR1 MNHNY and CDR2 SVGAGI (reference sequence). This CDR3 has 16 residues. The CDR3: CASTPGTASLRYEQYF. CDR3 in DNA: TGTGCCAGCACCCCGGGGACAGCCAGCTTACGGTACGAGCAGTACTTC.

This chain connects TRBV15 to TRBJ1-2; no clear D gene. The length of the CDR3 is 12 residues. Trimming stripped 4 bases from V and 7 bases from J, with 10 bases between. CDR1 LNHNV and CDR2 YYDKDF come from the germline V gene (reference sequence). CDR3 protein: CATSMRSSGYTF. For the CDR3, the DNA is TGTGCCACCAGCATGCGGAGTTCTGGCTACACCTTC.

V usage is TRBV5-1 and J usage is TRBJ2-6; a possible D gene is TRBD1 (6 bases). V dropped 0 bases and J dropped 0 bases, with 13 bases sitting between them. CDR3 length: 18 residues. The germline gives CDR1 SGHRS, CDR2 YFSETQ. The DNA for the CDR3 is TGCGCCAGCAGCTTGGTGGCAGGGGCTCGCTCTGGGGCCAACGTCCTGACTTTC. This translates into CASSLVAGARSGANVLTF.

The chain links TRBV5-4 to TRBJ2-7; possibly TRBD2 for D (6 bases). The CDR3 loop spans 13 amino acids. V lost 4 bases and J lost 7, with 15 bases in between. Germline lookup yields CDR1 SGHNT and CDR2 YYREEE (reference sequence). The CDR3 DNA follows: TGTGCCAGCAGCCCGGAGGGCCCTCGGGAGCAGTACTTC. Its translation: CASSPEGPREQYF.

The chain links TRBV5-6 to TRBJ2-3, with TRBD1 matching over 9 bases. There are 15 residues in the CDR3. From germline, CDR1 is SGHDT and CDR2 YYEEEE. Trimming removed 4 bases from V and 3 bases from J; junction bases left unmatched: 6. The CDR3 DNA reads as TGTGCCAGCAGCGCGGGACAGGGTAAGACAGATACGCAGTATTTT. Its translation: CASSAGQGKTDTQYF.

This clone has more than one count but fewer than ten. The chain uses TRBV27 and TRBJ2-2; tentatively, D is TRBD2 (6 bases). Germline V CDR1 and CDR2: MNHEY, SMNVEV (reference sequence). Trimming took 6 bases from V and 10 from J, leaving 15 bases between them. The CDR3 sequence is 13 residues long. The chain's CDR3 is CASRRTGLSELFF. CDR3 coding DNA: TGTGCCAGCAGACGAACAGGACTATCGGAGCTGTTTTTT.

Worth noting for this clone: Sequence at one end of the junction differs from germline and may be a read error. The gene calls are TRBV19 and TRBJ2-7; TRBD2 agrees at 13 bases. This CDR3 has 18 residues. Germline CDR1 reads LNHDA; CDR2 reads SQIVND (reference sequence). The CDR3 DNA is TGTGCCAGTAGTTTAGAATGGACTAGCGGGAGCCGCTCCTACGAGCAGTACTTC. Translation gives CASSLEWTSGSRSYEQYF.

The chain has TRBV28 and TRBJ2-7; 7 bases line up with TRBD2. Germline V gene lookup returns CDR1 MDHEN and CDR2 SYDVKM. J gave up 5 bases and V 3 bases, and 7 bases lay outside the gene matches. This CDR3 region has 14 residues. The CDR3 region is CASSFGGGFHEQYF. CDR3 bases: TGTGCCAGCAGTTTTGGGGGAGGGTTCCACGAGCAGTACTTC.